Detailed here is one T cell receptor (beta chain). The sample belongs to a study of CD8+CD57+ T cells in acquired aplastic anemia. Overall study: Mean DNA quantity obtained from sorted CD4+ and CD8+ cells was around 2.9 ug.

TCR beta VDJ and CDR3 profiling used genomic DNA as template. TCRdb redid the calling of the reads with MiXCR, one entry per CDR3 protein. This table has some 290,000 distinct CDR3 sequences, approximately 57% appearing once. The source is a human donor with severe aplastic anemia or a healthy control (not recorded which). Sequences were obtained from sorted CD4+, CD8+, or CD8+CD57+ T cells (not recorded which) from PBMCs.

In DNA, the CDR3 is TGTGCCAGCAGTGACGGAAATCGCGGACAGTACTTC. This sequence encodes CASSDGNRGQYF. The chain has TRBV25-1 and TRBJ2-4; D not resolved. This CDR3 region has 12 residues. In germline, CDR1 is MGHDK, CDR2 SYGVNS. Deletions cut 3 bases from V and 13 bases from J, with 13 bases between.